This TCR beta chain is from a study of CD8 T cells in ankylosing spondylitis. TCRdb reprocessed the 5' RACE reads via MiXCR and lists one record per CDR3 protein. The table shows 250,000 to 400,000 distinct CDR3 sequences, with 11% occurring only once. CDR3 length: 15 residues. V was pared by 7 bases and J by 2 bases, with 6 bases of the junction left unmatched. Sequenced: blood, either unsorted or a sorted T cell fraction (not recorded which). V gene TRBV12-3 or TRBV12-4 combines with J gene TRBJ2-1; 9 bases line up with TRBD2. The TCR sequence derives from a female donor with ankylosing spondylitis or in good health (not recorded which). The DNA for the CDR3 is TGTGCCAGCAAATTAGGCGGGGGGGCCTACAATGAGCAGTTCTTC. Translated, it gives CASKLGGGAYNEQFF.